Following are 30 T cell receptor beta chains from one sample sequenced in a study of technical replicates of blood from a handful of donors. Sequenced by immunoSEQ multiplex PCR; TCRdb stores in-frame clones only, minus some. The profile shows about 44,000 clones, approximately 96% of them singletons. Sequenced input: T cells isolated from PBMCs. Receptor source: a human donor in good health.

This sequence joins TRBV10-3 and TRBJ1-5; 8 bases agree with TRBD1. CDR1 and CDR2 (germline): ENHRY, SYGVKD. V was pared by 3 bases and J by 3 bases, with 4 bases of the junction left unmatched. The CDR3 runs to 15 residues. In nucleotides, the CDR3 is TGTGCCATCAGTGAAAGGACAGGGCACAATCAGCCCCAGCATTTT. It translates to CAISERTGHNQPQHF.

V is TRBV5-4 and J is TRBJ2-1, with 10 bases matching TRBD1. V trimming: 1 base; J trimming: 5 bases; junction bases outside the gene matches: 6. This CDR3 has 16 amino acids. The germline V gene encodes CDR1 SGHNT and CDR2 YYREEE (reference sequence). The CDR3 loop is CASSLTRQGANNEQFF. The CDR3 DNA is TGTGCCAGCAGCTTGACCAGACAGGGGGCGAACAATGAGCAGTTCTTC.

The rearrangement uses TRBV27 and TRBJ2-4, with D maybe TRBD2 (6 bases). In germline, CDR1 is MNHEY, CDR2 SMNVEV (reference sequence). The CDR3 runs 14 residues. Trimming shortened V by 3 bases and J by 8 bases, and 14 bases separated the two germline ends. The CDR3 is CASSFRRGKDIQYF. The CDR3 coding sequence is TGTGCCAGCAGTTTTAGGAGGGGAAAGGACATTCAGTACTTC.

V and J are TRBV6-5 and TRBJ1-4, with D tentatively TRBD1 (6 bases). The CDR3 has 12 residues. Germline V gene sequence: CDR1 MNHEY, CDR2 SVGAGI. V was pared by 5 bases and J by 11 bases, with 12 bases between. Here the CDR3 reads CASSRDNGKLFF. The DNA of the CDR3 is TGTGCCAGCAGTCGGGACAATGGGAAACTGTTTTTT.

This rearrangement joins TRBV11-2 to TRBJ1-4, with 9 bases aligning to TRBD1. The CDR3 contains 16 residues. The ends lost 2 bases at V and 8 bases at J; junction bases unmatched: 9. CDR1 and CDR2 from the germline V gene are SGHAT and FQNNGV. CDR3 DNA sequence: TGTGCCAGCAGCTTACGTGTCGGGACAGGGTGGGAAAAACTGTTTTTT. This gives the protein CASSLRVGTGWEKLFF.

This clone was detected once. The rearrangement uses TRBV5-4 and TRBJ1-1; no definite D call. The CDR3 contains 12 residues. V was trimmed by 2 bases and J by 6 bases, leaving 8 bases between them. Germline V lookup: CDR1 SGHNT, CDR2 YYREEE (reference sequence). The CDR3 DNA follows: TGTGCCAGCAGCTTTATCGGTGCTGAAGCTTTCTTT. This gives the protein CASSFIGAEAFF.

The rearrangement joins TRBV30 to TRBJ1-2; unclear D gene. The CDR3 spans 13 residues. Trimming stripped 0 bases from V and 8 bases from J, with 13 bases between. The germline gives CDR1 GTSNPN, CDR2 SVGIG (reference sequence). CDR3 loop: CAWSVLFIGGYTF. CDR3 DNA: TGTGCCTGGAGTGTATTATTCATCGGGGGCTACACCTTC.

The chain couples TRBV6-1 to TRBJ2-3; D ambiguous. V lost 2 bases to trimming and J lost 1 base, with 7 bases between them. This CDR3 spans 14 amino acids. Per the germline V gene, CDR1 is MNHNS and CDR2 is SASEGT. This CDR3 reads CASSELSGTDTQYF. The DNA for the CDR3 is TGTGCCAGCAGTGAATTAAGCGGCACAGATACGCAGTATTTT.

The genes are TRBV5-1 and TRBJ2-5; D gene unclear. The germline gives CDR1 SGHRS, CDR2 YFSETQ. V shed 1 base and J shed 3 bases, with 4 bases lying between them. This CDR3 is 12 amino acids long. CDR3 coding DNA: TGCGCCAGCAGCTTGACGGAAGAGACCCAGTACTTC. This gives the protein CASSLTEETQYF.

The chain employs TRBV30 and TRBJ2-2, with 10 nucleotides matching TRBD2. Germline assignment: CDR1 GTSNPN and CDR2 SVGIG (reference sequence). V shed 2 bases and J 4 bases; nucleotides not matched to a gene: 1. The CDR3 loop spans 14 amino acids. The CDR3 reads CAWSSSGSTGELFF. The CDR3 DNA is TGTGCCTGGAGTTCTAGCGGGAGCACCGGGGAGCTGTTTTTT.

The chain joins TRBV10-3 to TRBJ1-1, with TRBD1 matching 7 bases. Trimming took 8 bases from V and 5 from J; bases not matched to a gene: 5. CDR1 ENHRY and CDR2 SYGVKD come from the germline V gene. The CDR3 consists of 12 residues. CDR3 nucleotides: TGTGCCATCGGAGGGGACAGAACTGAAGCTTTCTTT. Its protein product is CAIGGDRTEAFF.

The CDR3 protein is CASSPLAGGGTGELFF. Here the CDR3 DNA reads TGTGCCAGCAGCCCGTTAGCGGGAGGCGGCACCGGGGAGCTGTTTTTT. This rearrangement joins TRBV9 to TRBJ2-2; 10 nucleotides line up with TRBD2. Looked up from germline, CDR1 is SGDLS and CDR2 is YYNGEE. This CDR3 is 16 amino acids long. The trim removed 4 bases at V and 4 bases at J, leaving 7 bases unmatched.

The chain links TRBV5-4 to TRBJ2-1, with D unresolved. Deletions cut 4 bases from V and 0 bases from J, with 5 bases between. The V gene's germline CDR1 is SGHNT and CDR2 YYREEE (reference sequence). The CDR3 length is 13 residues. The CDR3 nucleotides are TGTGCCAGCAGCACGAGCTCCTACAATGAGCAGTTCTTC. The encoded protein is CASSTSSYNEQFF.

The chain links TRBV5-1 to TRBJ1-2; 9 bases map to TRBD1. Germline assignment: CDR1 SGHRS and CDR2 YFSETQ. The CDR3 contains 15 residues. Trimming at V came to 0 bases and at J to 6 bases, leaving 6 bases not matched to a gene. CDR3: CASSLATGGIHGYTF. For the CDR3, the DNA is TGCGCCAGCAGCTTGGCAACAGGGGGCATCCATGGCTACACCTTC.

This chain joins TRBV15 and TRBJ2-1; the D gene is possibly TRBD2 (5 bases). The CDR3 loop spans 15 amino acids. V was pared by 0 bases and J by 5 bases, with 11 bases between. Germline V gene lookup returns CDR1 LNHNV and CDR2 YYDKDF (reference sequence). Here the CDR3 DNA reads TGTGCCACCAGCAGAGATTCTTCCGGGAACAATGAGCAGTTCTTC. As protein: CATSRDSSGNNEQFF.

CDR3 in amino acids: CASSESRANTGELFF. The CDR3 region has the DNA TGTGCCAGCAGTGAATCAAGAGCGAACACCGGGGAGCTGTTTTTT. This chain connects TRBV2 to TRBJ2-2; no firm D call. Trimming removed 2 bases at V and 0 bases at J, with 7 bases between. CDR3 length equals 15 residues. Germline values: CDR1 SNHLY, CDR2 FYNNEI.

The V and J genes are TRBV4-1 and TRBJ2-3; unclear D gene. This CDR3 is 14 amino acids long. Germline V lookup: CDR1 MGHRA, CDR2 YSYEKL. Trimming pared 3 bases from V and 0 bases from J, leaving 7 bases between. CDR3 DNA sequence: TGCGCCAGCAGCCAGTACGGGAGCACAGATACGCAGTATTTT. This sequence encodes CASSQYGSTDTQYF.

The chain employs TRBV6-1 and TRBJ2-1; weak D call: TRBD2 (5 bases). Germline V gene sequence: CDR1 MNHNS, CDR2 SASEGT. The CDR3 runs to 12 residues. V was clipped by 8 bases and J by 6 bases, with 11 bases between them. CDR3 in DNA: TGTGCCAGCCGGACTCCAGGCAATGAGCAGTTCTTC. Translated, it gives CASRTPGNEQFF.

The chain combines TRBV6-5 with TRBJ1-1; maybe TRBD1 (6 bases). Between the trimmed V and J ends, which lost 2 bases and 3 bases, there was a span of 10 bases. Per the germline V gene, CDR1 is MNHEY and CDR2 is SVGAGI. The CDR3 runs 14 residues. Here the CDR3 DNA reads TGTGCCAGCAGTTACAACTACAGGGACACTGAAGCTTTCTTT. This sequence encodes CASSYNYRDTEAFF.

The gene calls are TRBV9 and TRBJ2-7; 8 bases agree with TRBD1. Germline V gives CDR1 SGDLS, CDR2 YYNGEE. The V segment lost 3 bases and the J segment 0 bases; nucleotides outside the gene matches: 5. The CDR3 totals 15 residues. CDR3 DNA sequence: TGTGCCAGCAGCGAGACAGGGGATTACTCCTACGAGCAGTACTTC. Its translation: CASSETGDYSYEQYF.

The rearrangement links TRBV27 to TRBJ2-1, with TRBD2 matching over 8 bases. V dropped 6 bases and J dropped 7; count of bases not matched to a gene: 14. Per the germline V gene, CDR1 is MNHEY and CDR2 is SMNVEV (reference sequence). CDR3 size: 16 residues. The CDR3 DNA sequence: TGTGCCAGCAGCCCCCCGGGACTAGAGTCCTGGAATGAGCAGTTCTTC. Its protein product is CASSPPGLESWNEQFF.

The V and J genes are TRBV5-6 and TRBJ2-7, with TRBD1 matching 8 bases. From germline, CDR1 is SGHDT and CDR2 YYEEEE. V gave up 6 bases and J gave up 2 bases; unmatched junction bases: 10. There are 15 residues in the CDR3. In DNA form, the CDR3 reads TGTGCCAGCACCGACGGACAGGGAAACCCCTACGAGCAGTACTTC. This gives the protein CASTDGQGNPYEQYF.

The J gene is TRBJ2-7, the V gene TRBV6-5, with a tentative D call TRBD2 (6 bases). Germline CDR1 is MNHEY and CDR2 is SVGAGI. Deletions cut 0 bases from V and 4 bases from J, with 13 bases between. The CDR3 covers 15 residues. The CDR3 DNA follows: TGTGCCAGCAGTTACTCTTGGCGGGACCGTTACGAGCAGTACTTC. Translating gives CASSYSWRDRYEQYF.

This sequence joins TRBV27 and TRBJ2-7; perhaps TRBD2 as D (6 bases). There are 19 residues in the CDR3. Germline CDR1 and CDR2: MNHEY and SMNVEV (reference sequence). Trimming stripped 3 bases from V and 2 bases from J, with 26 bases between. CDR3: CASSFTHRLGSTIAYEQYF. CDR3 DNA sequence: TGTGCCAGCAGTTTTACCCACCGACTAGGCAGTACTATAGCCTACGAGCAGTACTTC.

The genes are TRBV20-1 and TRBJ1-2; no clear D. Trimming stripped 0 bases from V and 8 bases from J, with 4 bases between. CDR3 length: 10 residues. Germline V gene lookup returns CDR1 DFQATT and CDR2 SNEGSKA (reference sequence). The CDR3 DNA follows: TGCAGTGCTAGAGATTTAGGCTACACCTTC. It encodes CSARDLGYTF.

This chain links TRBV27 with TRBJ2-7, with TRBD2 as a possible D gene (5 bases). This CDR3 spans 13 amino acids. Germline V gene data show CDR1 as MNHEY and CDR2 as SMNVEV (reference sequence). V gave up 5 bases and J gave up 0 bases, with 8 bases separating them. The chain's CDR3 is CASSRRVSYEQYF. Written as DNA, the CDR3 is TGTGCCAGCAGTCGGCGGGTCTCCTACGAGCAGTACTTC.

CDR3: CASSLSGNSQPQHF. The DNA of the CDR3 is TGTGCCAGCAGCTTATCAGGGAATAGCCAGCCCCAGCATTTT. The chain joins TRBV11-2 to TRBJ1-5, with a weak D call TRBD1 (5 bases). CDR1 and CDR2 from the germline V gene are SGHAT and FQNNGV. The CDR3 runs to 14 residues. Trimming took off 2 bases at V and 7 bases at J, with 12 bases between the two ends.

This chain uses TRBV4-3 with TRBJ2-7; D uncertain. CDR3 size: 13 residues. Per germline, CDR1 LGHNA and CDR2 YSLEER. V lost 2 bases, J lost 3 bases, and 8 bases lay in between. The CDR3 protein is CASSQIRFYEQYF. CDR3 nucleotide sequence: TGCGCCAGCAGCCAAATCCGGTTCTACGAGCAGTACTTC.

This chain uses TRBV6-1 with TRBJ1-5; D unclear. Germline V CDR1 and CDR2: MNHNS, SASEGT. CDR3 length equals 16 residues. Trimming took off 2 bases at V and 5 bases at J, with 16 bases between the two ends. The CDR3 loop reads CASSESVRVFDQPQHF. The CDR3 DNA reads TGTGCCAGCAGTGAATCCGTGCGGGTATTCGATCAGCCCCAGCATTTT.

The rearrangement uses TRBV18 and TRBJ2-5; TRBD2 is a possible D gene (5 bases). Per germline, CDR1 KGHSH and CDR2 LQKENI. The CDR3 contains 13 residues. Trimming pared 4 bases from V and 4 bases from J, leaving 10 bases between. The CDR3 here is CASSQRLLETQYF. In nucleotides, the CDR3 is TGTGCCAGCTCACAGCGACTATTAGAGACCCAGTACTTC.